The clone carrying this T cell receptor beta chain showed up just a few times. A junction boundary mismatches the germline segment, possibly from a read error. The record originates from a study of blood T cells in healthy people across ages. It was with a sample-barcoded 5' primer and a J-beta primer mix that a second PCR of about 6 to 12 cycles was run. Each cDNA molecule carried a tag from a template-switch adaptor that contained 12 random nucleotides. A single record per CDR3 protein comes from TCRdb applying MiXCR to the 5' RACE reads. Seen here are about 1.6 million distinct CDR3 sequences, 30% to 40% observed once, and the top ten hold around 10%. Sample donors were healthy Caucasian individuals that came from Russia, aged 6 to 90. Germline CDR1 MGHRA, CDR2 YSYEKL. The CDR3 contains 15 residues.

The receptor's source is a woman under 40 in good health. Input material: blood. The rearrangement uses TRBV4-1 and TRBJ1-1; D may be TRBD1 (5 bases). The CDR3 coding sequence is TGCGCCAGCAGCCAAGAAAGGGGAAGGGGAACTGGAGCTTTCTTT. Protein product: CASSQERGRGTGAFF.